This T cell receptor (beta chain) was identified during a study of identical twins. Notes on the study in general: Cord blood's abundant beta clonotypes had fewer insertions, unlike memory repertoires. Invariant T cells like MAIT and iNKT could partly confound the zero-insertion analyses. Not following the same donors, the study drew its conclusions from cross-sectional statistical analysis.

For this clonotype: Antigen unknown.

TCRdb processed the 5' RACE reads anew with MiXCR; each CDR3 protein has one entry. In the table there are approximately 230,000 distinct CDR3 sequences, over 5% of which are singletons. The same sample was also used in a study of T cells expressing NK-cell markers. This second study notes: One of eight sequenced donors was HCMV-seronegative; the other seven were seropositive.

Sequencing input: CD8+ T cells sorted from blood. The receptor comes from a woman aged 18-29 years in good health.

The CDR3 DNA reads as TGTGCCAGCAGCTCTGTAGGAGGGGACGAGCAGTACTTC. Translation gives CASSSVGGDEQYF. This chain uses TRBV7-9 with TRBJ2-7; the D gene is possibly TRBD2 (6 bases). The V end was cut by 4 bases, the J end by 5 bases, with 12 bases between. This CDR3 spans 13 amino acids. Per the germline V gene, CDR1 is SEHNR and CDR2 is FQNEAQ (reference sequence).